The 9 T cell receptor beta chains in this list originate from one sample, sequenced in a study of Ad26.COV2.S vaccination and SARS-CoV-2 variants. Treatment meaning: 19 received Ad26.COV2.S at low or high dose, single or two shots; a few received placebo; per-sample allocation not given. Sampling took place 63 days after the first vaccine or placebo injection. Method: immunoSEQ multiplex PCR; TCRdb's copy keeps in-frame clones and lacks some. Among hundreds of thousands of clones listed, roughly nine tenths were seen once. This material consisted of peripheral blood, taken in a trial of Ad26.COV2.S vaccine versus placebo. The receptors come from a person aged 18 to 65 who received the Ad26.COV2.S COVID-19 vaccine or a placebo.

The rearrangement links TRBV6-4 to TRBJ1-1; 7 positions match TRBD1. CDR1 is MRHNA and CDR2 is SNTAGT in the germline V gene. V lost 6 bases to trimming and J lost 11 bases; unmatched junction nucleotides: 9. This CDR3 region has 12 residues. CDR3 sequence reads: CASRHYRGGAFF. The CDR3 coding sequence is TGTGCCAGCAGGCATTACAGGGGCGGCGCTTTCTTT.

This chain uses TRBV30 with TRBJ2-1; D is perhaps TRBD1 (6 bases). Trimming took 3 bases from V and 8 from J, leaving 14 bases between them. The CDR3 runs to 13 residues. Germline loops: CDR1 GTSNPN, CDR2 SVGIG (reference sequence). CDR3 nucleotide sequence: TGTGCCTGGAGGATACAGGGTGCCGATGAGCAGTTCTTC. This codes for CAWRIQGADEQFF.

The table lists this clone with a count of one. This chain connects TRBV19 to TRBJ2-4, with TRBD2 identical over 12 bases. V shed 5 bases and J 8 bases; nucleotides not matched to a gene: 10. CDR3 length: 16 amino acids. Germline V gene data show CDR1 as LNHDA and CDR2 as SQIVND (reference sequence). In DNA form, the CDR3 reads TGTGCCAGTAGTCTAGGACTAGCGGGATTGGTAGACATTCAGTACTTC. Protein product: CASSLGLAGLVDIQYF.

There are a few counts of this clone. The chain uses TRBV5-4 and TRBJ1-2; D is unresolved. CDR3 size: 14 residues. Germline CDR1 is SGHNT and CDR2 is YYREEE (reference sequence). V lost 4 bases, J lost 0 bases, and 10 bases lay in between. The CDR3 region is CASSPKAANYGYTF. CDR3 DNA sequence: TGTGCCAGCAGCCCAAAGGCGGCTAACTATGGCTACACCTTC.

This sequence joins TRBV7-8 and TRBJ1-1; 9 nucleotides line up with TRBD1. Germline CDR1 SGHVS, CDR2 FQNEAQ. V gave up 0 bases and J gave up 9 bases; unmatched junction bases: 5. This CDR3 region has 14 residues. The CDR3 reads CASSLAGQGLKAFF. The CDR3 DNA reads TGTGCCAGCAGCTTAGCGGGACAGGGTTTAAAAGCTTTCTTT.

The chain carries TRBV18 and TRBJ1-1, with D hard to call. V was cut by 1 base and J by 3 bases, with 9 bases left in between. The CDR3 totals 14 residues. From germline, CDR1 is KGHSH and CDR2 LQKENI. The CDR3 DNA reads TGTGCCAGCTCACCACTAGAGGCAGACACTGAAGCTTTCTTT. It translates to CASSPLEADTEAFF.

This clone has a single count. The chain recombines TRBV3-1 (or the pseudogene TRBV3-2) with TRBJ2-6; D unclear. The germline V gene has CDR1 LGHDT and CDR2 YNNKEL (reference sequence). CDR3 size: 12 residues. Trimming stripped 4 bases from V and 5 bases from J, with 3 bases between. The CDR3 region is CASSLRANVLTF. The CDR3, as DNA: TGTGCCAGCAGCCTCAGGGCCAACGTCCTGACTTTC.

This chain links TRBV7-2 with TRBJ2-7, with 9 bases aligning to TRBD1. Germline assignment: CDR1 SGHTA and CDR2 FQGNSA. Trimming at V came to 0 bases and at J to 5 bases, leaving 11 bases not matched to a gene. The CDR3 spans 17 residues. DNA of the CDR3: TGTGCCAGCAGCTTAGCGGGACCGGGACAGGGTGTCCACGAGCAGTACTTC. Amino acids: CASSLAGPGQGVHEQYF.

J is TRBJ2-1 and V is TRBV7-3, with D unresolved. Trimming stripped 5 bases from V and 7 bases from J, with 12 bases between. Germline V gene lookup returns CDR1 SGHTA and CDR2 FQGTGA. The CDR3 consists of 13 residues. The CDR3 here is CASSPNGQNEQFF. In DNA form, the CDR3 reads TGTGCCAGCAGCCCAAACGGGCAGAATGAGCAGTTCTTC.